The TCR beta chain under discussion was sequenced for a study of cytomegalovirus exposure and HLA in healthy donors. General study results and limits: About 87% or about 30% of the time was how often most TCR beta V segments were productive, according to an earlier analysis. TRBV6-2, TRBV6-3 and other indistinguishable V segments were excluded. 150 or so TCR beta chains were listed as cytomegalovirus-associated.

As for this clone: Its specificity is unknown.

Both 60 Vbeta primers and 13 Jbeta primers went into the PCR. Some clones are missing from TCRdb's copy, which holds only in-frame ones; the method was immunoSEQ multiplex PCR. The listing contains fewer than 150,000 clones. Trimming at V came to 1 base and at J to 9 bases, leaving 6 bases not matched to a gene. The length of the CDR3 is 14 residues. Germline V gene lookup returns CDR1 SNHLY and CDR2 FYNNEI. The genes are TRBV2 and TRBJ1-1; 9 bases line up with TRBD1. The receptor was derived from a man between 40 and 49 years old in good health and CMV-seronegative. Sequencing used PBMCs. The CDR3 DNA reads TGTGCCAGCAGTGAAGTCCGGACAGGGGCCAAAGCTTTCTTT. Translation: CASSEVRTGAKAFF.